A single sample gave rise to the 21 T cell receptor beta chains below, sequenced in a study of blood T cells in healthy people across ages (dated by TCRdb to about 2015). To prepare the library, 5' RACE was applied. This sample was sequenced with an Illumina HiSeq 2500. A second 7 to 11 cycle PCR used a sample-barcoded 5' primer and a J-beta primer mix. In TCRdb, the public reads were trimmed at Q25 with fastp and aligned with MiXCR, with productive beta chains retained. Here each entry gathers all rows of one CDR3 protein and keeps the most common genes and DNA. Across this sample there are 910,000 or so distinct CDR3 sequences, with roughly 47% seen only once. The ten most abundant clones make up 20% to 25% of the sample. Sequences were obtained from blood. The receptors were gathered from a woman in her sixties or seventies in good health.

This chain links TRBV20-1 with TRBJ2-7; D is unclear. This CDR3 has 13 amino acids. Deletions cut 5 bases from V and 7 bases from J, with 18 bases between. Per germline, CDR1 DFQATT and CDR2 SNEGSKA (reference sequence). CDR3 region: CSAGKRTSDEQYF. The CDR3 DNA is TGCAGTGCTGGGAAGCGAACCTCGGATGAGCAGTACTTC.

The chain recombines TRBV11-2 with TRBJ2-5; D is undetermined. Germline V gene data show CDR1 as SGHAT and CDR2 as FQNNGV. This CDR3 is 15 amino acids long. Between the trimmed V and J ends, which lost 0 bases and 5 bases, there was a span of 13 bases. The CDR3 sequence: CASSLDTSGMETQYF. The CDR3 DNA reads TGTGCCAGCAGCTTAGATACCTCTGGGATGGAGACCCAGTACTTC. The full variable domain, completed using reference TRBV11-2 and TRBJ2-5, is EAGVAQSPRYKIIEKRQSVAFWCNPISGHATLYWYQQILGQGPKLLIQFQNNGVVDDSQLPKDRFSAERLKGVDSTLKIQPAKLEDSAVYLCASSLDTSGMETQYFGPGTRLLVL.

The chain carries TRBV28 and TRBJ2-5, with D possibly matching TRBD2 (5 bases). The CDR3 is 15 amino acids. The V and J ends lost 3 bases and 11 bases respectively, with 22 bases between them. Germline V gene lookup returns CDR1 MDHEN and CDR2 SYDVKM. CDR3: CASSLEEVSYNEQYF. CDR3 nucleotides: TGTGCCAGCAGTTTGGAGGAGGTCTCCTACAATGAGCAGTACTTC.

This clonotype is a singleton in its sample. This chain joins TRBV3-1 and TRBJ2-6, with 9 bases that match TRBD1. Germline CDR1 reads LGHDT; CDR2 reads YNNKEL (reference sequence). The CDR3 has 16 residues. V lost 5 bases, J lost 7 bases, and 9 bases stayed unmatched. Written as DNA, the CDR3 is TGTGCCAGCAGCTCACAGGGGGCGCATGTAGCCAACGTCCTGACTTTC. It specifies CASSSQGAHVANVLTF.

This clonotype was found a few times. The rearrangement links TRBV25-1 to TRBJ2-5, with D hard to call. V lost 7 bases and J 5 bases, leaving 14 bases between the germline ends. This CDR3 comprises 13 residues. Germline assignment: CDR1 MGHDK and CDR2 SYGVNS. CDR3 nucleotides: TGTGCCAGCATTTCATCGCCTGGGGAGACCCAGTACTTC. Amino acids: CASISSPGETQYF.

This clonotype turned up a few times. The gene calls are TRBV29-1 and TRBJ2-1; 7 nucleotides align to TRBD2. CDR3 length: 13 residues. Per germline, CDR1 SQVTM and CDR2 ANQGSEA. Trimming removed 2 bases from V and 9 bases from J; junction bases left unmatched: 7. The chain's CDR3 is CSVERTSMSEQFF. The CDR3 DNA sequence: TGCAGCGTTGAAAGGACTAGTATGTCTGAGCAGTTCTTC.

This clonotype was counted between two and nine times. The V call is TRBV6-2 or TRBV6-3, the J call TRBJ1-5, with D possibly TRBD1 on 5 matching bases. The CDR3 is made up of 15 amino acids. V was shortened by 1 base and J by 0 bases, with 7 bases between the two germline ends. The germline gives CDR1 MNHEY, CDR2 SVGEGT. The CDR3 nucleotides are TGTGCCAGCAGTTACTGGGGGAATAGCAATCAGCCCCAGCATTTT. This encodes CASSYWGNSNQPQHF.

This clonotype has more than one count but fewer than ten. The gene calls are TRBV4-1 and TRBJ2-5; TRBD2 matches 15 bases. Germline-derived CDR1 and CDR2 are MGHRA and YSYEKL. J lost 0 bases, V lost 2 bases, and 4 bases had no gene match. This CDR3 contains 18 residues. CDR3 sequence: CASSQPGTSGGYQETQYF. The CDR3, as DNA: TGCGCCAGCAGCCAACCGGGGACTAGCGGGGGGTACCAAGAGACCCAGTACTTC.

This rearrangement joins TRBV29-1 to TRBJ2-6; D gene uncertain. The CDR3 has 13 residues. CDR1 is SQVTM, CDR2 ANQGSEA, per germline. V was cut by 0 bases and J by 1 base, with 1 base left in between. The CDR3 coding sequence is TGCAGCGTTGAAGAATCTGGGGCCAACGTCCTGACTTTC. It yields the protein CSVEESGANVLTF.

This clonotype was counted a few times. This chain links TRBV5-5 with TRBJ2-6; D is possibly TRBD2 (6 bases). This CDR3 is built from 15 residues. The germline CDR1 and CDR2 sequences are SGHKS and YYEKEE (reference sequence). Deletions cut 10 bases from V and 0 bases from J, with 14 bases between. CDR3 DNA: TGTGCCTGTCGGGACTTCTTCTCTGGGGCCAACGTCCTGACTTTC. Residues: CACRDFFSGANVLTF.

The chain links TRBV15 to TRBJ2-7; D possibly corresponds to TRBD2 (6 bases). The V gene lost 5 bases and the J gene lost 2 bases, with 13 bases spanning the gap. The CDR3 has 14 residues. Germline CDR1 is LNHNV and CDR2 is YYDKDF (reference sequence). CDR3 sequence (DNA): TGTGCCACCAGCGCCGGTAGCGGAGCCTACGAGCAGTACTTC. Its protein product is CATSAGSGAYEQYF.

As regards this clonotype: A read error is possible here, since a much larger clone lies one base away. The V gene is TRBV10-1, the J gene TRBJ2-3; 11 nucleotides match TRBD2. The CDR3 has 15 amino acids. From germline, CDR1 is WNHNN and CDR2 SYGVQD (reference sequence). CDR3 bases: TGCGCCAGCAGTGAGACTAGCGGGAGCACAGGTACGCAGTATTTT. Its translation: CASSETSGSTGTQYF.

This clonotype was counted a few times. Here the CDR3 reads CASSRATWGGSTDTQYF. The CDR3 DNA reads as TGTGCCAGCAGCCGCGCTACTTGGGGGGGTAGCACAGATACGCAGTATTTT. V is TRBV5-5 and J is TRBJ2-3, with 7 bases matching TRBD2. The CDR3 runs 17 residues. CDR1 and CDR2 (germline): SGHKS, YYEKEE (reference sequence). Trimming took 4 bases from V and 0 from J; bases not matched to a gene: 11.

The chain is built from TRBV6-2 or TRBV6-3 and TRBJ1-5; D remains unclear. The CDR3 is 15 residues long. V lost 3 bases and J 0 bases, leaving 9 bases between the germline ends. Germline V CDR1 and CDR2: MNHEY, SVGEGT. In DNA form, the CDR3 reads TGTGCCAGCAGTTATTTTGGGAATAGCAATCAGCCCCAGCATTTT. It codes for CASSYFGNSNQPQHF.

This clonotype was counted a single time. This chain uses TRBV6-5 with TRBJ2-3; no definite D call. CDR1 is MNHEY and CDR2 is SVGAGI in the germline V gene. The CDR3 runs to 15 residues. Trimming cost V 2 bases and J 0 bases, with 9 bases left between them. The CDR3 DNA reads TGTGCCAGCAGTTACAACAGCCTTAGCACAGATACGCAGTATTTT. Amino acid sequence: CASSYNSLSTDTQYF.

This clonotype was counted between two and nine times. One end of the junction fails to match germline, which may point to a read error. The V gene is TRBV27, the J gene TRBJ2-5; D is unresolved. The DNA end lines up better with TRBJ2-7; the J call may be wrong. CDR3 length: 13 amino acids. Germline V gene lookup returns CDR1 MNHEY and CDR2 SMNVEV (reference sequence). The CDR3 is CASSLSPSNEQYF. CDR3 in DNA: TGTGCCAGCAGTTTGTCCCCCTCCAACGAGCAGTACTTC.

This clonotype was found a few times. The chain combines TRBV5-1 with TRBJ1-5, with 8 bases aligning to TRBD1. Germline V gene lookup returns CDR1 SGHRS and CDR2 YFSETQ. The CDR3 contains 16 residues. Trimming removed 4 bases from V and 0 bases from J; junction bases left unmatched: 6. The CDR3 is CASSTGTGNSNQPQHF. In nucleotides, the CDR3 is TGCGCCAGCAGCACCGGGACAGGTAATAGCAATCAGCCCCAGCATTTT.

This clonotype was counted between two and nine times. The chain is built from TRBV18 and TRBJ2-5, with D maybe TRBD2 (6 bases). The germline V gene encodes CDR1 KGHSH and CDR2 LQKENI. The ends were cut back, 4 bases at V and 2 bases at J, with 14 bases in the middle. This CDR3 is built from 15 residues. The CDR3 loop is CASSLTSTDQETQYF. The DNA of the CDR3 is TGTGCCAGCTCACTTACTAGCACTGATCAAGAGACCCAGTACTTC.

V gene TRBV4-1 combines with J gene TRBJ2-5; tentatively, D is TRBD2 (6 bases). The CDR3 consists of 16 residues. V was cut by 1 base and J by 5 bases, with 17 bases left in between. Germline CDR1 is MGHRA and CDR2 is YSYEKL. The CDR3 DNA sequence: TGCGCCAGCAGCCAAGTCGGGACTGTCAAGGGGGAGACCCAGTACTTC. Translating it yields CASSQVGTVKGETQYF.

This rearrangement joins TRBV20-1 to TRBJ1-2; the D is unclear. Germline V gene data show CDR1 as DFQATT and CDR2 as SNEGSKA (reference sequence). The V gene lost 3 bases and the J gene lost 5 bases, with 22 bases spanning the gap. There are 16 residues in the CDR3. Here the CDR3 reads CSASGFSTTSEYGYTF. The CDR3 coding sequence is TGCAGTGCTAGTGGCTTCAGTACGACGTCTGAATATGGCTACACCTTC.

The genes are TRBV28 and TRBJ2-7; D is undetermined. The V gene lost 6 bases and the J gene lost 2 bases, with 11 bases spanning the gap. This CDR3 spans 13 amino acids. Germline-derived CDR1 and CDR2 are MDHEN and SYDVKM. CDR3 DNA: TGTGCCAGCAGCCAACCTGTGACCTACGAGCAGTACTTC. Protein sequence: CASSQPVTYEQYF.